The clone carrying this T cell receptor (beta chain) was seen only a few times. The antigen remains undetermined. This record belongs to a study of Graves' ophthalmopathy and Graves' hyperthyroidism. Patients with other autoimmune diseases, uncontrolled infections, pregnancy or lactation were excluded. Findings and limits, study-wide: With just under 71% sensitivity and about 72% specificity, the model predicted ophthalmopathy progression. The blood repertoire also included most expanded thyroid clonotypes above 0.001 frequency.

The authors amplified TCR beta CDR3 regions from RNA transcripts. In the first round, RT-PCR was carried out with HTBI primers, and a multiplex PCR formed the second round. TCRdb ran MiXCR on the multiplex PCR reads and lists one entry per CDR3 protein. The sample records just over 600,000 distinct CDR3 sequences, 20% to 25% being singletons. The V end was cut by 1 base, the J end by 8 bases, with 12 bases between. This CDR3 has 14 residues. Germline V gene sequence: CDR1 LGHDT, CDR2 YNNKEL (reference sequence). The source of this sequence is a woman aged 18-30 years with stable Graves' hyperthyroidism. Some clones in this sample may be carry-over from other donors' samples. V and J are TRBV3-1 and TRBJ1-5; D gene ambiguous. Sequences were obtained from peripheral blood. The CDR3 region has the DNA TGTGCCAGCAGCCAAGTAGGTGGTTCGGAGCCCCAGCATTTT. It encodes CASSQVGGSEPQHF.